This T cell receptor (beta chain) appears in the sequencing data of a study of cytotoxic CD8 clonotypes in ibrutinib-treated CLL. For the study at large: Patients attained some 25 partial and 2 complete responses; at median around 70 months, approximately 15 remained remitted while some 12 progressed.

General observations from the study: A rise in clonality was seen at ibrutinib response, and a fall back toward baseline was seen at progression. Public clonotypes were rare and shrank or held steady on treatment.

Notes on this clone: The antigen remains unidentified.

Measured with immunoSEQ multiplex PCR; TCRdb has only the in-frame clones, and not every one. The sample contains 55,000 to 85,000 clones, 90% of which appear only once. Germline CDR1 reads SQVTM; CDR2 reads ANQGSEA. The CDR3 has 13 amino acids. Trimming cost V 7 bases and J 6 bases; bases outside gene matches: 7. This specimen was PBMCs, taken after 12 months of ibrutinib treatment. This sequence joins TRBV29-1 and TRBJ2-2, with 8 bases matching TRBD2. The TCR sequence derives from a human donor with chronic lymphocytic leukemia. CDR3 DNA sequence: TGCAGCGGGGCAAGCGGGAGTCCCGGGGAGCTGTTTTTT. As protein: CSGASGSPGELFF.